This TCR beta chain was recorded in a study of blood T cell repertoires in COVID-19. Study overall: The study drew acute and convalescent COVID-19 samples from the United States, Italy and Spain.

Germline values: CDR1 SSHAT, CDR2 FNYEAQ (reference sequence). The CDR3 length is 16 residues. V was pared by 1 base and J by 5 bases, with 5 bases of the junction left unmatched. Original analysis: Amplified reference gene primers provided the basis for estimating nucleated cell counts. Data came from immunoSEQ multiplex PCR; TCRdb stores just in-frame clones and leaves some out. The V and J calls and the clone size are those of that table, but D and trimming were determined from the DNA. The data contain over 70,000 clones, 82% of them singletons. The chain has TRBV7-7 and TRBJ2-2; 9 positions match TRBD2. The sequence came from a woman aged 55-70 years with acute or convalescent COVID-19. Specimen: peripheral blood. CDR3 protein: CASSLEATSGTGELFF. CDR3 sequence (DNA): TGTGCCAGCAGCTTAGAGGCTACTAGCGGGACCGGGGAGCTGTTTTTT.